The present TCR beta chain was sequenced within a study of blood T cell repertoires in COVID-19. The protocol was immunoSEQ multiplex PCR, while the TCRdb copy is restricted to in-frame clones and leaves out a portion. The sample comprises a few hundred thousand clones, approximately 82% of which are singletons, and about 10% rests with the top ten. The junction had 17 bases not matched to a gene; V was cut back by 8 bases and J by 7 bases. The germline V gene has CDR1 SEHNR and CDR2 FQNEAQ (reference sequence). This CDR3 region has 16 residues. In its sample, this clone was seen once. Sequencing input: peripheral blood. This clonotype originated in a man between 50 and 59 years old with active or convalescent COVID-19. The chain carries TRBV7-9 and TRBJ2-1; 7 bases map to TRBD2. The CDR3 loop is CASAPDSSGHRNEQFF. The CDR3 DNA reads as TGTGCCAGCGCCCCTGACTCTAGCGGCCATAGGAATGAGCAGTTCTTC.